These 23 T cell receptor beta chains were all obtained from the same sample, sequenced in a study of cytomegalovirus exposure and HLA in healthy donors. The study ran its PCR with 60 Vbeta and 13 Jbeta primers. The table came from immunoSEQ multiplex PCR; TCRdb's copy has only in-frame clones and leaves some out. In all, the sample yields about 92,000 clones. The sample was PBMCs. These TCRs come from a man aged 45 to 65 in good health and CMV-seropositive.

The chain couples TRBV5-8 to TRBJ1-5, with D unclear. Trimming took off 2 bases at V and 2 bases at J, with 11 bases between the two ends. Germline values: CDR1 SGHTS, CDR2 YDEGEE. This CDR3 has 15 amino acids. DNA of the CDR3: TGTGCCAGCAGCTTCAACATTAATGGCAATCAGCCCCAGCATTTT. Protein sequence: CASSFNINGNQPQHF.

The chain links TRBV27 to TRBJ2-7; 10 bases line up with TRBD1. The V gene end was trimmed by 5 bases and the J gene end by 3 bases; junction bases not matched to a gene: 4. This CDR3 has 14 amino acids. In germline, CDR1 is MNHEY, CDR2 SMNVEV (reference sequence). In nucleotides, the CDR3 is TGTGCCAGCAGTCCCAGGACAGGGGGCTACGAGCAGTACTTC. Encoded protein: CASSPRTGGYEQYF.

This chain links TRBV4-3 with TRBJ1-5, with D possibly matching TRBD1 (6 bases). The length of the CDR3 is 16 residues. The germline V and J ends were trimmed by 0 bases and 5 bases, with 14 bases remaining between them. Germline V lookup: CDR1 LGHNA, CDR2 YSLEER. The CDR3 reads CASSQEWGRGYQPQHF. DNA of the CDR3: TGCGCCAGCAGCCAAGAGTGGGGGAGGGGGTATCAGCCCCAGCATTTT.

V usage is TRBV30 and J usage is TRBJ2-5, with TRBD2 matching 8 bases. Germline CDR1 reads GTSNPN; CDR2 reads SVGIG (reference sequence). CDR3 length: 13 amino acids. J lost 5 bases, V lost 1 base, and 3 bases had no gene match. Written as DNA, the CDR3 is TGTGCCTGGAGTGGCTCTAGCGGGGAGACCCAGTACTTC. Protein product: CAWSGSSGETQYF.

CDR3 DNA sequence: TGTGCCAGCACCCAGGGGGCATACACCATATATTTT. Residues: CASTQGAYTIYF. The rearrangement uses TRBV6-6 and TRBJ1-3; 8 nucleotides match TRBD1. The CDR3 is made up of 12 amino acids. J lost 8 bases, V lost 7 bases, and 4 bases had no gene match. Looked up from germline, CDR1 is MNHNY and CDR2 is SVGAGI (reference sequence).

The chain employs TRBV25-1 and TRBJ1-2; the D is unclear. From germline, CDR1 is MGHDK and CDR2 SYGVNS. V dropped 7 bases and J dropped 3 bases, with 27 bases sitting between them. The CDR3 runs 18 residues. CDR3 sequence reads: CASNPARVENREDYGYTF. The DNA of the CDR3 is TGTGCCAGCAACCCAGCGAGGGTGGAGAATCGGGAGGACTATGGCTACACCTTC.

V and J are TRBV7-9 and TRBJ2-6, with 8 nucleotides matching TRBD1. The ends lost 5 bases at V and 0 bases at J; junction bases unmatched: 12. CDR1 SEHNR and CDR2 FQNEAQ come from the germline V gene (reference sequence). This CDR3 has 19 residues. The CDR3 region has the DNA TGTGCCAGCAGCCGAAGTGGACAGGGCTACCTCTCTGGGGCCAACGTCCTGACTTTC. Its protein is CASSRSGQGYLSGANVLTF.

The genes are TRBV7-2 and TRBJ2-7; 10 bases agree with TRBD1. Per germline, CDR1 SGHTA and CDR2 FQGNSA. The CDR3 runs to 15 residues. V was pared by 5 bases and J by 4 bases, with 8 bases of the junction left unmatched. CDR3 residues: CASSLSTGGSYEQYV. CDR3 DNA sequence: TGTGCCAGCAGCCTTTCGACAGGGGGCAGTTACGAGCAGTACGTC.

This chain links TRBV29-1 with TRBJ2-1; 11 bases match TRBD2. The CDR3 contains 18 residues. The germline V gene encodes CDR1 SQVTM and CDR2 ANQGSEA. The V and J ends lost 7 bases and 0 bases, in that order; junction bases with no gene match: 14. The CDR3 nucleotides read TGCAGCGCCGTGACTAGCGGGAAACACTTAGCCTCCTACAATGAGCAGTTCTTC. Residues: CSAVTSGKHLASYNEQFF.

This chain's CDR3 is CASSLSRGLYEQYF. CDR3 in DNA: TGTGCCAGCAGCTTAAGCAGGGGGCTCTACGAGCAGTACTTC. The chain carries TRBV7-2 and TRBJ2-7, with 8 positions matching TRBD1. The CDR3 has 14 amino acids. Germline-derived CDR1 and CDR2 are SGHTA and FQGNSA. The trim removed 2 bases at V and 3 bases at J, leaving 3 bases unmatched.

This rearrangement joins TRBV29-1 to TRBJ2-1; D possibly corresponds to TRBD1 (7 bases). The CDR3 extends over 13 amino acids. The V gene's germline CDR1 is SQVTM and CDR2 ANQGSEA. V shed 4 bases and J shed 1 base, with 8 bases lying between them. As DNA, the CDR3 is TGCAGCGTTGCAGGGGGGTCCTACAATGAGCAGTTCTTC. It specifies CSVAGGSYNEQFF.

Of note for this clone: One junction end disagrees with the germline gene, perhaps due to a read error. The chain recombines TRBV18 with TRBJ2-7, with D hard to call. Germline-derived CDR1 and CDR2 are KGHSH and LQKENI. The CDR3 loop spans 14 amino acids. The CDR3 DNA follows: TGTGCCAGCTCACCACCTGGGCAGCCTGAAATTAGTTCCTTC. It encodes CASSPPGQPEISSF.

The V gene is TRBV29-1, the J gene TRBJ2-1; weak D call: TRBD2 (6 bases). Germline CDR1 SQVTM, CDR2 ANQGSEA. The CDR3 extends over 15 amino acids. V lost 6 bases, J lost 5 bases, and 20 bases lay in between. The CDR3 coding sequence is TGCAGCGTGGGGGGTCTAGGGGACCTCGACAATGAGCAGTTCTTC. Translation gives CSVGGLGDLDNEQFF.

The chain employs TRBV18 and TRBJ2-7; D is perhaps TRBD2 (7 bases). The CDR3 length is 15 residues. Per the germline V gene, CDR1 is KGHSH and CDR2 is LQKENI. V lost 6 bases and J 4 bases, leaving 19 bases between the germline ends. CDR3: CASSLGAGEAYEQYV. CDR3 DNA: TGTGCCAGCTCCCTGGGGGCGGGAGAAGCTTACGAGCAGTACGTC.

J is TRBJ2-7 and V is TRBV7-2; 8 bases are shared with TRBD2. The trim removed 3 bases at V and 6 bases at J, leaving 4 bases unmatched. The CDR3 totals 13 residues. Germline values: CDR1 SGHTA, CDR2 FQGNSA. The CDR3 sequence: CASSFGREGEQYF. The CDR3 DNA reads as TGTGCCAGCAGCTTTGGACGGGAGGGCGAGCAGTACTTC.

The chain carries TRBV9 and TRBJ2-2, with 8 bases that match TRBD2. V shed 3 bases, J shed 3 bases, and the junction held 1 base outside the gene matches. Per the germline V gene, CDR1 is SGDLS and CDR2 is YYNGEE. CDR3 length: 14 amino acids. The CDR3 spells CASSGRGDTGELFF. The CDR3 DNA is TGTGCCAGCAGCGGGCGGGGGGACACCGGGGAGCTGTTTTTT.

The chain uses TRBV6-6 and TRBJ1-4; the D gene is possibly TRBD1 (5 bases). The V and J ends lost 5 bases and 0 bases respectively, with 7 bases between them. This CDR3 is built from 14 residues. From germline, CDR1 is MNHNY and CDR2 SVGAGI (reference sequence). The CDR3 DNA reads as TGTGCCAGCAGTAGGGGTGCAACTAATGAAAAACTGTTTTTT. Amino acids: CASSRGATNEKLFF.

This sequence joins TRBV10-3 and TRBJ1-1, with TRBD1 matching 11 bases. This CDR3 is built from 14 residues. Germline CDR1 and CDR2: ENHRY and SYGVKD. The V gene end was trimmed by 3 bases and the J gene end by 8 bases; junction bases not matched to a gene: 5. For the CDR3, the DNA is TGTGCCATCAGTGAATATGGGACAGGGGGGGAAGCTTTCTTT. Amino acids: CAISEYGTGGEAFF.

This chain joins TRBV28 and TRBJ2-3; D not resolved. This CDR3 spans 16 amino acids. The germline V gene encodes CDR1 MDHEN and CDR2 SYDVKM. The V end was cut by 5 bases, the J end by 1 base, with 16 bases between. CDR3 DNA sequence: TGTGCCAGCAGTCCCCTTTTTGGGCTTGGCACAGATACGCAGTATTTT. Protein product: CASSPLFGLGTDTQYF.

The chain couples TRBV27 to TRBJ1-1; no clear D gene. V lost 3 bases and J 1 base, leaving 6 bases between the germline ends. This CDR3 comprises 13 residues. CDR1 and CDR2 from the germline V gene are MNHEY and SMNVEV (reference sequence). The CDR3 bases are TGTGCCAGCAGTTTCAAACAGAACACTGAAGCTTTCTTT. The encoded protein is CASSFKQNTEAFF.

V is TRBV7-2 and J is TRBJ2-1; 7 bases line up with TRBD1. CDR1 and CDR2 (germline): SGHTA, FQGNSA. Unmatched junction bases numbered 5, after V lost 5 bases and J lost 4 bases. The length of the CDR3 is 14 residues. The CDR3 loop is CASSPRQGYNEQFF. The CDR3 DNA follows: TGTGCCAGCAGCCCGAGACAGGGTTACAATGAGCAGTTCTTC.

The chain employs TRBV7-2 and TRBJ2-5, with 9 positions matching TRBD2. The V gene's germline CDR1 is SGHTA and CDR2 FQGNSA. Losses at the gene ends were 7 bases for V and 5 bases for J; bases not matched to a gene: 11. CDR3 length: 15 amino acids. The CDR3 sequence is CASNPPGTSFETQYF. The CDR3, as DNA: TGTGCCAGCAACCCCCCCGGGACTAGCTTCGAGACCCAGTACTTC.

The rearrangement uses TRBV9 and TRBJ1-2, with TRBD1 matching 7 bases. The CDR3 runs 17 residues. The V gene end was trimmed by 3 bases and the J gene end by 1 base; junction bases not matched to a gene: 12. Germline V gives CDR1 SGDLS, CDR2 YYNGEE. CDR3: CASSAGQAMGVNYGYTF. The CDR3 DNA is TGTGCCAGCAGCGCCGGACAGGCGATGGGGGTTAACTATGGCTACACCTTC.